Following are 14 T cell receptor beta chains from one sample sequenced in a study of cytomegalovirus exposure and HLA in healthy donors. PCR used 60 Vbeta primers and 13 Jbeta primers. This table comes from immunoSEQ multiplex PCR, and its TCRdb copy is limited to in-frame clones, with some not included. The table has 150,000 to 200,000 clones, more than 60% seen once; the top ten hold over 2.5%. What was sequenced was PBMCs. The source is a woman in her forties or fifties in good health and CMV-seropositive.

This clone was counted a few times. In the same sample, other DNA sequences code for this CDR3. The genes are TRBV7-2 and TRBJ2-2; the match to TRBD2 covers 8 bases. V dropped 5 bases and J dropped 2; count of bases not matched to a gene: 7. Germline-derived CDR1 and CDR2 are SGHTA and FQGNSA. The CDR3 covers 16 residues. The CDR3 sequence is CASSPSGGVNTGELFF. Here the CDR3 DNA reads TGTGCCAGCAGCCCCTCGGGGGGGGTAAACACCGGGGAGCTGTTTTTT.

The genes are TRBV14 and TRBJ2-1; 7 bases are shared with TRBD2. Trimming at V came to 0 bases and at J to 3 bases, leaving 14 bases not matched to a gene. This CDR3 has 19 residues. The germline CDR1 and CDR2 sequences are SGHDN and FVKESK. The CDR3: CASSQEELGRIGDYNEQFF. The CDR3 region has the DNA TGTGCCAGCAGCCAAGAGGAGCTCGGGAGGATAGGGGACTACAATGAGCAGTTCTTC.

V and J are TRBV7-9 and TRBJ2-5; 8 nucleotides align to TRBD1. This CDR3 spans 13 amino acids. Trimming at V came to 6 bases and at J to 4 bases, leaving 4 bases not matched to a gene. Looked up from germline, CDR1 is SEHNR and CDR2 is FQNEAQ (reference sequence). CDR3: CASRSDRGETQYF. Here the CDR3 DNA reads TGTGCCAGCAGGTCAGACAGGGGAGAGACCCAGTACTTC.

The gene calls are TRBV6-5 and TRBJ1-1; 7 bases match TRBD1. This CDR3 has 13 residues. V lost 9 bases to trimming and J lost 7 bases; unmatched junction nucleotides: 11. Looked up from germline, CDR1 is MNHEY and CDR2 is SVGAGI. This chain's CDR3 is CASRQGKVNEAFF. CDR3 DNA: TGTGCCAGTCGACAGGGTAAAGTCAATGAAGCTTTCTTT.

This clone was observed a handful of times. The chain uses TRBV4-3 and TRBJ2-3, with D possibly matching TRBD1 (5 bases). CDR1 is LGHNA and CDR2 is YSLEER in the germline V gene. The CDR3 is made up of 15 amino acids. V shed 3 bases and J shed 0 bases, with 10 bases lying between them. CDR3 DNA sequence: TGCGCCAGCAGCCACCTCAGGGATAGCACAGATACGCAGTATTTT. Its protein product is CASSHLRDSTDTQYF.

The chain combines TRBV5-4 with TRBJ1-2, with 7 bases identical to TRBD1. The V gene's germline CDR1 is SGHNT and CDR2 YYREEE (reference sequence). This CDR3 comprises 14 residues. J lost 6 bases, V lost 6 bases, and 11 bases had no gene match. The CDR3 DNA sequence: TGTGCCAGCAACTCGGCACAGGGGATGAATGGCTACACCTTC. Translating gives CASNSAQGMNGYTF.

Here the CDR3 DNA reads TGTGCCAGCAGTTACCTGACAGGGGATGGCTACACCTTC. Translated, it gives CASSYLTGDGYTF. The V call is TRBV6-6, the J call TRBJ1-2, with 8 bases aligning to TRBD1. V dropped 2 bases and J dropped 6; count of bases not matched to a gene: 2. The CDR3 consists of 13 residues. The germline gives CDR1 MNHNY, CDR2 SVGAGI (reference sequence).

This chain joins TRBV2 and TRBJ2-5, with D tentatively TRBD1 (5 bases). This CDR3 spans 15 amino acids. CDR1 is SNHLY, CDR2 FYNNEI, per germline. V shed 2 bases and J shed 5 bases, with 15 bases lying between them. In DNA form, the CDR3 reads TGTGCCAGCAGTGAAACAGGACGAGGATGGGAGACCCAGTACTTC. Translated, it gives CASSETGRGWETQYF.

The V gene is TRBV28, the J gene TRBJ1-2, with D perhaps matching TRBD1 (5 bases). V was clipped by 2 bases and J by 4 bases, with 14 bases between them. CDR3 length: 15 residues. Per germline, CDR1 MDHEN and CDR2 SYDVKM. The CDR3 loop is CASSLMVGLSYGYTF. DNA of the CDR3: TGTGCCAGCAGTTTAATGGTGGGACTGTCCTATGGCTACACCTTC.

This chain uses TRBV25-1 with TRBJ2-7; maybe TRBD2 (5 bases). CDR3 size: 13 residues. V lost 5 bases and J 7 bases, leaving 15 bases between the germline ends. In germline, CDR1 is MGHDK, CDR2 SYGVNS. The CDR3 loop is CASSPSSKGEQYF. The DNA of the CDR3 is TGTGCCAGCAGTCCTAGCTCCAAAGGGGAGCAGTACTTC.

The chain links TRBV6-5 to TRBJ1-1; possible D gene TRBD1, 6 bases. V gave up 7 bases and J gave up 6 bases, with 15 bases separating them. Per germline, CDR1 MNHEY and CDR2 SVGAGI. This CDR3 is 13 amino acids long. DNA of the CDR3: TGTGCCAGCACCGACACGAACAGGGCTGAAGCTTTCTTT. Residues: CASTDTNRAEAFF.

V is TRBV12-5 and J is TRBJ1-1; D gene unclear. Germline V lookup: CDR1 LGHNT, CDR2 FRNRAP. V lost 5 bases and J 3 bases, leaving 16 bases between the germline ends. The CDR3 extends over 15 amino acids. CDR3 loop: CASGLEREPHTEAFF. In DNA form, the CDR3 reads TGTGCTAGTGGTCTCGAACGGGAGCCCCACACTGAAGCTTTCTTT.

The chain joins TRBV19 to TRBJ1-5, with 9 bases lining up with TRBD1. CDR3 length equals 14 residues. Germline lookup yields CDR1 LNHDA and CDR2 SQIVND (reference sequence). Losses at the gene ends were 7 bases for V and 7 bases for J; bases not matched to a gene: 8. Here the CDR3 reads CASTKQGAGQPQHF. CDR3 sequence (DNA): TGTGCCAGTACCAAACAGGGGGCAGGACAGCCCCAGCATTTT.

The CDR3 loop is CASSKSTGKSYNNEQFF. Here the CDR3 DNA reads TGTGCCAGCAGCAAAAGCACCGGGAAATCATATAACAATGAGCAGTTCTTC. The V call is TRBV21-1, the J call TRBJ2-1; TRBD2 was called by the table and not checked on the DNA. TRBV21-1 is listed as a pseudogene. The CDR3 is 17 amino acids.